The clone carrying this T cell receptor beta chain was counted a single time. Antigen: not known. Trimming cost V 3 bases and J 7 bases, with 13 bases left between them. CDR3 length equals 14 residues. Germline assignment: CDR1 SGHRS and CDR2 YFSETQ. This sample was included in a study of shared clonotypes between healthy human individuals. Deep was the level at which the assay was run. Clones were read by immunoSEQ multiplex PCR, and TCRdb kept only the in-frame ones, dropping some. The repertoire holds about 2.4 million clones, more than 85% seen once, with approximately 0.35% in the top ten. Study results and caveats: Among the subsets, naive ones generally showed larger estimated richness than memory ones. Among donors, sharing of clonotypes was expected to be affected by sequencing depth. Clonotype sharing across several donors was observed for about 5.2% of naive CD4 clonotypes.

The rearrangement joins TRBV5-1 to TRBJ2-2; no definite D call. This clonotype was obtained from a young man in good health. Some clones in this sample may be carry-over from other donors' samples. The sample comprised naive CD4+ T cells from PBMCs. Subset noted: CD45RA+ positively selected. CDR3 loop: CASSSGRSNGELFF. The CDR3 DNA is TGCGCCAGCAGCTCCGGTCGGTCGAACGGGGAGCTGTTTTTT.